Below, 15 T cell receptor beta chains from the same sample are listed, as sequenced in a study of blood T cell repertoires in COVID-19. Measured with immunoSEQ multiplex PCR; TCRdb has only the in-frame clones, and not every one. This sample has over 200,000 clones, with less than 90% found just once. Sequenced sample: peripheral blood. All receptors come from a man aged 35-49 years with active or convalescent COVID-19.

The genes are TRBV19 and TRBJ2-1, with a possible D match to TRBD2 (5 bases). This CDR3 has 14 amino acids. Germline CDR1 reads LNHDA; CDR2 reads SQIVND (reference sequence). V shed 4 bases and J shed 2 bases, with 9 bases lying between them. CDR3 region: CASSTQRAYNEQFF. CDR3 coding DNA: TGTGCCAGTAGTACACAGAGGGCCTACAATGAGCAGTTCTTC.

The chain has TRBV30 and TRBJ2-2; TRBD1 matches at 10 bases. CDR3 length: 15 residues. V was pared by 5 bases and J by 5 bases, with 8 bases of the junction left unmatched. Germline CDR1 and CDR2: GTSNPN and SVGIG (reference sequence). DNA for the CDR3: TGTGCCTGGGTCCGGGACAGGGGTGGGACCGGGGAGCTGTTTTTT. Protein product: CAWVRDRGGTGELFF.

This rearrangement joins TRBV24-1 to TRBJ1-1; D not resolved. V lost 5 bases to trimming and J lost 2 bases, with 20 bases between them. This CDR3 comprises 17 residues. Per germline, CDR1 KGHDR and CDR2 SFDVKD. This CDR3 is CATSASPPPGNNTEAFF. The CDR3 nucleotides read TGTGCCACCAGTGCCTCTCCCCCGCCGGGAAATAACACTGAAGCTTTCTTT.

This chain joins TRBV6-5 and TRBJ2-1; tentatively, D is TRBD2 (6 bases). Trimming shortened V by 4 bases and J by 4 bases, and 14 bases separated the two germline ends. The CDR3 consists of 15 residues. CDR1 is MNHEY, CDR2 SVGAGI, per germline. The CDR3 coding sequence is TGTGCCAGCAGTTTGACGACTAGACCGTACAATGAGCAGTTCTTC. Its translation: CASSLTTRPYNEQFF.

The J gene is TRBJ1-2, the V gene TRBV29-1; no clear D gene. Trimming cost V 7 bases and J 2 bases, with 11 bases left between them. Germline CDR1 and CDR2: SQVTM and ANQGSEA. The CDR3 totals 12 residues. The CDR3 nucleotides are TGCAGCGCTGGAGACAAAAACTATGGCTACACCTTC. The encoded protein is CSAGDKNYGYTF. The variable domain in full, completed from reference TRBV29-1 and TRBJ1-2, reads SAVISQKPSRDICQRGTSLTIQCQVDSQVTMMFWYRQQPGQSLTLIATANQGSEATYESGFVIDKFPISRPNLTFSTLTVSNMSPEDSSIYLCSAGDKNYGYTFGSGTRLTVV.

The V and J genes are TRBV4-1 and TRBJ2-7; 8 bases are shared with TRBD2. Germline V gene lookup returns CDR1 MGHRA and CDR2 YSYEKL. The CDR3 totals 16 residues. The trim removed 0 bases at V and 0 bases at J, leaving 4 bases unmatched. The CDR3 reads CASSQDQREPSYEQYF. CDR3 sequence (DNA): TGCGCCAGCAGCCAAGATCAGCGGGAGCCCTCCTACGAGCAGTACTTC.

CDR3 in amino acids: CASTWGSEGSPLHF. The CDR3, as DNA: TGTGCCAGCACCTGGGGGTCGGAGGGTTCACCCCTCCACTTT. J is TRBJ1-6 and V is TRBV7-9; D is perhaps TRBD1 (5 bases). The V end was cut by 7 bases, the J end by 9 bases, with 16 bases between. Germline-derived CDR1 and CDR2 are SEHNR and FQNEAQ (reference sequence). This CDR3 is built from 14 residues.

The genes are TRBV2 and TRBJ2-3; weak D call: TRBD1 (6 bases). Trimming took 2 bases from V and 3 from J, leaving 12 bases between them. The germline CDR1 and CDR2 sequences are SNHLY and FYNNEI. CDR3 size: 15 residues. This CDR3 is CASSEQGKWTDTQYF. CDR3 nucleotides: TGTGCCAGCAGTGAACAGGGGAAATGGACAGATACGCAGTATTTT.

This clone appeared once. V is TRBV3-1 (or the pseudogene TRBV3-2) and J is TRBJ2-7; tentative D call: TRBD2 (5 bases). V lost 1 base to trimming and J lost 3 bases, with 10 bases between them. Germline CDR1 is LGHDT and CDR2 is YNNKEL (reference sequence). This CDR3 is built from 14 residues. CDR3 region: CASSQGSGDYEQYF. The CDR3 bases are TGTGCCAGCAGCCAAGGGTCCGGGGACTACGAGCAGTACTTC.

The gene calls are TRBV5-1 and TRBJ2-3, with D tentatively TRBD1 (5 bases). The CDR3 covers 15 residues. The V gene's germline CDR1 is SGHRS and CDR2 YFSETQ. V gave up 2 bases and J gave up 4 bases, with 14 bases separating them. Written as DNA, the CDR3 is TGCGCCAGCAGCTTTGGGCCCCAGGGCCCAGATACGCAGTATTTT. Amino acids: CASSFGPQGPDTQYF.

The rearrangement uses TRBV5-1 and TRBJ1-3; D unclear. This CDR3 is 16 amino acids long. Germline CDR1 and CDR2: SGHRS and YFSETQ. Trimming took 2 bases from V and 0 from J, leaving 12 bases between them. CDR3 protein: CASSLAPPDSGNTIYF. The DNA for the CDR3 is TGCGCCAGCAGCTTAGCCCCCCCCGACTCTGGAAACACCATATATTTT. Full variable domain (outside the CDR3, taken from reference TRBV5-1 and TRBJ1-3): KAGVTQTPRYLIKTRGQQVTLSCSPISGHRSVSWYQQTPGQGLQFLFEYFSETQRNKGNFPGRFSGRQFSNSRSEMNVSTLELGDSALYLCASSLAPPDSGNTIYFGEGSWLTVV.

The J gene is TRBJ1-1, the V gene TRBV7-2; D is perhaps TRBD1 (6 bases). V shed 5 bases and J shed 4 bases, with 14 bases lying between them. The CDR3 length is 14 residues. Germline V CDR1 and CDR2: SGHTA, FQGNSA. CDR3 region: CASSSTGIGTEAFF. The DNA for the CDR3 is TGTGCCAGCAGCAGTACAGGGATCGGCACTGAAGCTTTCTTT.

The chain carries TRBV7-9 and TRBJ1-6, with 8 bases aligning to TRBD1. CDR1 SEHNR and CDR2 FQNEAQ come from the germline V gene (reference sequence). The V gene end was trimmed by 5 bases and the J gene end by 7 bases; junction bases not matched to a gene: 7. The CDR3 sequence is 15 residues long. In nucleotides, the CDR3 is TGTGCCAGCAGCCTGGGACAGGCGATAAATTCACCCCTCCACTTT. Amino acid sequence: CASSLGQAINSPLHF.

V is TRBV25-1 and J is TRBJ1-3; TRBD1 might be the D (5 bases). The germline V gene has CDR1 MGHDK and CDR2 SYGVNS. The CDR3 is 15 amino acids. V shed 3 bases and J shed 4 bases, with 13 bases lying between them. Here the CDR3 DNA reads TGTGCCAGCAGTGATCCGGGGGTAGGGGGAAACACCATATATTTT. It yields the protein CASSDPGVGGNTIYF.

CDR3 nucleotide sequence: TGTGCCTGGGGACTCTACAATGAGCAGTTCTTC. Protein sequence: CAWGLYNEQFF. The chain couples TRBV30 to TRBJ2-1, with D possibly being TRBD2 (5 bases). CDR3 length: 11 amino acids. The V gene lost 5 bases and the J gene lost 3 bases, with 5 bases spanning the gap. Per the germline V gene, CDR1 is GTSNPN and CDR2 is SVGIG (reference sequence).